This T cell receptor (beta chain) was captured by sequencing in a study of blood T cell repertoires in COVID-19 (dated by TCRdb to 2018 to 2021). Concerning the study at large: Collaborator samples came from the United States, Italy and Spain and covered acute and convalescent phases of COVID-19. The material from the prospective study consisted of cDNA or gDNA derived from T cells, B-cell-depleted T cells, or PBMCs. Where HLA class I and class II types were available, the types were taken from metadata supplied by the sample provider, not from assay-based typing. A freely available public database, intended as a resource for researchers studying the immune response to SARS-CoV-2, is where the repertoires were released. A de-identified subject ID, COVID-19 status, age in years and sex were almost always included in the sample metadata. Samples were obtained from the ongoing ImmuneRACE study (first 160 participants) and from over a thousand subjects provided by 6 global collaborators. The dataset comprised deeply sampled blood TCRbeta repertoires from subjects exposed to, actively infected with, or recovered from COVID-19.

What the study reported, not specific to this receptor: Clinical and demographic metadata were provided uncurated, with the amount varying by source and participant.

TCRbeta CDR3 regions were amplified from genomic DNA by means of the immunoSEQ Assay, a bias-controlled multiplex PCR. Concerning the study's data processing: Within the assay, amplification of reference gene primers was used to estimate how many nucleated cells each sample contained. To quantify the absolute abundance of each unique TCRbeta CDR3 rearrangement, sequence reads were collapsed and filtered. For each sample, productive Simpson clonality was calculated by taking the square root of Simpson's diversity index across productive rearrangements. Held by TCRdb, this immuneACCESS table contains in-frame sequences only and omits some clones. Under half of the omission traces to an unresolved V gene where checked; the cause of the rest is unknown. V and J calls and clone size are given by that table; D and trimming were obtained from the DNA. The sample yields some 96,000 clones; roughly 80% were counted once. 31% of the sample is held by the ten biggest clonotypes.

As regards this clone: The clone's antigen remains unknown. The input lacks base qualities; no much larger clone sits a single base away.

The collaborating institutions used their own protocols to collect whole blood in K2EDTA tubes. For TCRbeta analysis, collaborators shipped samples in one of three forms: frozen whole blood, isolated PBMCs, or DNA extracted from either of those sample types. V ends up 5 bases short and J 2 bases short, with an unmatched junction base count of 6. Taken from the germline V gene, the CDR1 and CDR2 loops are SGHVS and FNYEAQ. Measured from the cysteine to the phenylalanine, the CDR3 is 15 residues long. Solely the CDR3 DNA is kept, with 45 bases framed from the first base. Sequenced material: peripheral blood. The sequence derives from a man aged 65 to 85 with active or convalescent COVID-19. In this chain, TRBV7-6 is recombined with TRBJ1-3, with TRBD1 identical over 7 junction bases. The encoded CDR3 is CASSQTGATGNTIYF. The DNA sequence follows: TGTGCCAGCAGCCAAACAGGGGCAACTGGAAACACCATATATTTT.